The 24 T cell receptor beta chains in this list originate from one sample, sequenced in a study of T cell responses to AZD1222 COVID-19 vaccine. TCRdb's table, derived via immunoSEQ multiplex PCR, lists solely in-frame clones and lacks some. The top ten clones hold roughly 2.5% of a sample with 150,000 to 200,000 clones, around nine tenths of them seen once. The starting material was peripheral blood, obtained on day 0 of AZD1222 vaccination. The receptors originated from an adult in good health.

The rearrangement uses TRBV11-3 and TRBJ2-1, with D hard to call. The germline V gene encodes CDR1 SGHNT and CDR2 YENEEA. Trimming removed 4 bases at V and 9 bases at J, with 16 bases between. The CDR3 is 14 residues long. CDR3 residues: CASSSHPRDAEQFF. CDR3 nucleotides: TGTGCCAGCAGCTCCCACCCCCGAGACGCTGAGCAGTTCTTC.

The chain uses TRBV10-3 and TRBJ1-4; 9 bases are shared with TRBD1. The germline CDR1 and CDR2 sequences are ENHRY and SYGVKD. J lost 5 bases, V lost 0 bases, and 1 base had no gene match. This CDR3 has 15 amino acids. The chain's CDR3 is CAISESGTGNEKLFF. The CDR3 coding sequence is TGTGCCATCAGTGAGTCCGGGACAGGGAATGAAAAACTGTTTTTT.

This clone came up a few times. This chain links TRBV5-1 with TRBJ2-1, with 11 bases aligning to TRBD2. The CDR3 covers 18 residues. Germline V gives CDR1 SGHRS, CDR2 YFSETQ. Trimming took 4 bases from V and 1 from J; bases not matched to a gene: 10. CDR3 sequence: CASSQGTSGLLSYNEQFF. DNA for the CDR3: TGCGCCAGCAGCCAAGGGACTAGCGGACTGCTTTCCTACAATGAGCAGTTCTTC.

This chain connects TRBV12-5 to TRBJ1-1; no definite D call. Germline V gene data show CDR1 as LGHNT and CDR2 as FRNRAP. Trimming shortened V by 3 bases and J by 4 bases, and 3 bases separated the two germline ends. This CDR3 comprises 11 residues. The CDR3 bases are TGTGCTAGTGGTTTCGGCACTGAAGCTTTCTTT. Its protein product is CASGFGTEAFF. The full variable domain, with the rest looked up from reference TRBV12-5 and TRBJ1-1, is DARVTQTPRHKVTEMGQEVTMRCQPILGHNTVFWYRQTMMQGLELLAYFRNRAPLDDSGMPKDRFSAEMPDATLATLKIQPSEPRDSAVYFCASGFGTEAFFGQGTRLTVV.

This chain connects TRBV19 to TRBJ1-1; perhaps TRBD1 as D (6 bases). V was clipped by 6 bases and J by 2 bases, with 16 bases between them. Germline loops: CDR1 LNHDA, CDR2 SQIVND (reference sequence). This CDR3 region has 15 residues. The CDR3 here is CASSSRTAINTEAFF. The DNA for the CDR3 is TGTGCCAGTAGCTCCCGGACAGCGATAAACACTGAAGCTTTCTTT.

CDR3 sequence reads: CASRTGSHYEQYF. For the CDR3, the DNA is TGTGCCAGCCGCACCGGGTCCCACTACGAGCAGTACTTC. V gene TRBV28 combines with J gene TRBJ2-7; D uncertain. V was cut by 8 bases and J by 3 bases, with 14 bases left in between. Germline V gene data show CDR1 as MDHEN and CDR2 as SYDVKM. The CDR3 is made up of 13 amino acids.

The gene calls are TRBV4-1 and TRBJ2-7; D not certain. Germline-derived CDR1 and CDR2 are MGHRA and YSYEKL. The V and J ends lost 1 base and 3 bases respectively, with 4 bases between them. This CDR3 has 12 amino acids. CDR3 in amino acids: CASSQVHYEQYF. The CDR3 DNA reads TGCGCCAGCAGCCAAGTGCACTACGAGCAGTACTTC.

The J gene is TRBJ2-7, the V gene TRBV6-5; D call uncertain. The ends were cut back, 0 bases at V and 6 bases at J, with 9 bases in the middle. The CDR3 spans 13 residues. Germline V gene lookup returns CDR1 MNHEY and CDR2 SVGAGI. The CDR3, as DNA: TGTGCCAGCAGTTACTCTTTGGGCGTCGAGCAGTACTTC. Residues: CASSYSLGVEQYF.

This chain connects TRBV5-8 to TRBJ2-7; the match to TRBD1 covers 8 bases. The CDR3 totals 16 residues. V lost 5 bases to trimming and J lost 9 bases; unmatched junction nucleotides: 19. Germline V lookup: CDR1 SGHTS, CDR2 YDEGEE. CDR3 amino acids: CASRPWSGQGGEAQYF. The DNA for the CDR3 is TGTGCCAGCAGACCCTGGTCCGGACAGGGTGGTGAAGCGCAGTACTTC.

CDR3 DNA: TGTGCCAGTAGCCTGGCCGCGGGGATCCACGAGCAGTACTTC. As protein: CASSLAAGIHEQYF. V is TRBV19 and J is TRBJ2-7; TRBD2 is a possible D gene (6 bases). The CDR3 is 14 amino acids. CDR1 is LNHDA, CDR2 SQIVND, per germline (reference sequence). The V and J ends lost 6 bases and 5 bases respectively, with 17 bases between them.

The chain has TRBV11-2 and TRBJ2-1; D perhaps matches TRBD2 (6 bases). V lost 0 bases and J lost 2, with 8 bases in between. The V gene's germline CDR1 is SGHAT and CDR2 FQNNGV. The CDR3 length is 15 residues. CDR3 in DNA: TGTGCCAGCAGCTTAGACCGGGAGCCCTACAATGAGCAGTTCTTC. Translating gives CASSLDREPYNEQFF.

This chain uses TRBV19 with TRBJ1-5, with D unclear. The CDR3 covers 15 residues. The germline V and J ends were trimmed by 7 bases and 7 bases, with 20 bases remaining between them. Germline V gene data show CDR1 as LNHDA and CDR2 as SQIVND (reference sequence). The CDR3 bases are TGTGCCAGTACCGCTCGGGGTACCCTTGAACAGCCCCAGCATTTT. Amino acid sequence: CASTARGTLEQPQHF.

This clone has just one count. This rearrangement joins TRBV3-1 (or the pseudogene TRBV3-2) to TRBJ2-7; 14 nucleotides agree with TRBD2. V shed 4 bases, J shed 4 bases, and the junction held 6 bases outside the gene matches. Germline V CDR1 and CDR2: LGHDT, YNNKEL (reference sequence). The CDR3 has 16 residues. CDR3 loop: CASSPRGLAGEYEQYF. The CDR3 coding sequence is TGTGCCAGCAGCCCTCGGGGACTAGCGGGAGAATACGAGCAGTACTTC.

The chain couples TRBV14 to TRBJ2-1; D not resolved. The CDR3 is made up of 15 amino acids. Germline V gene lookup returns CDR1 SGHDN and CDR2 FVKESK. Trimming removed 1 base at V and 2 bases at J, with 9 bases between. CDR3 loop: CASSQGGPAYNEQFF. The CDR3 nucleotides are TGTGCCAGCAGCCAAGGAGGCCCAGCCTACAATGAGCAGTTCTTC.

V usage is TRBV6-6 and J usage is TRBJ2-2; tentative D call: TRBD2 (5 bases). Germline V lookup: CDR1 MNHNY, CDR2 SVGAGI (reference sequence). The V and J ends lost 2 bases and 0 bases respectively, with 7 bases between them. The CDR3 covers 15 residues. The CDR3 DNA follows: TGTGCCAGCAGTTACGGGCGGGCGAACACCGGGGAGCTGTTTTTT. Translated, it gives CASSYGRANTGELFF.

The chain has TRBV6-5 and TRBJ1-1; possible D gene TRBD1, 6 bases. This CDR3 spans 15 amino acids. CDR1 MNHEY and CDR2 SVGAGI come from the germline V gene. V dropped 5 bases and J dropped 2 bases, with 15 bases sitting between them. The CDR3 here is CASSQTGGGNTEAFF. CDR3 DNA: TGTGCCAGCAGTCAGACAGGAGGGGGAAACACTGAAGCTTTCTTT.

The rearrangement joins TRBV3-1 (or the pseudogene TRBV3-2) to TRBJ1-1; D gene ambiguous. V lost 11 bases and J lost 0, with 16 bases in between. The CDR3 has 14 amino acids. Germline CDR1 and CDR2: LGHDT and YNNKEL (reference sequence). CDR3 coding DNA: TGTGCCTCTAAGGCGGCAGGCCTGAACACTGAAGCTTTCTTT. Residues: CASKAAGLNTEAFF.

The V and J genes are TRBV29-1 and TRBJ1-2; TRBD1 might be the D (5 bases). The V end was cut by 8 bases, the J end by 8 bases, with 21 bases between. Germline V gene data show CDR1 as SQVTM and CDR2 as ANQGSEA. CDR3 length: 13 amino acids. CDR3 DNA: TGCAGCATTACGGATGGGGGTGACTGGGGCTACACCTTC. Its translation: CSITDGGDWGYTF.

This rearrangement joins TRBV10-3 to TRBJ2-2, with 13 bases that match TRBD2. Germline-derived CDR1 and CDR2 are ENHRY and SYGVKD. V shed 2 bases, J shed 5 bases, and the junction held 8 bases outside the gene matches. This CDR3 spans 18 amino acids. The CDR3 loop is CAISEIPTSGRQTGELFF. CDR3 coding DNA: TGTGCCATCAGTGAGATTCCGACTAGCGGGAGGCAGACCGGGGAGCTGTTTTTT.

This sequence joins TRBV5-6 and TRBJ2-1; tentatively, D is TRBD2 (6 bases). Deletions cut 0 bases from V and 12 bases from J, with 19 bases between. Per the germline V gene, CDR1 is SGHDT and CDR2 is YYEEEE. The CDR3 is 15 residues long. CDR3 loop: CASSLVFPGETGQFF. CDR3 bases: TGTGCCAGCAGCTTGGTATTTCCGGGAGAGACTGGGCAGTTCTTC.

The chain employs TRBV7-9 and TRBJ2-7; 7 bases map to TRBD1. The CDR3 covers 13 residues. Per germline, CDR1 SEHNR and CDR2 FQNEAQ (reference sequence). V shed 2 bases, J shed 3 bases, and the junction held 1 base outside the gene matches. CDR3 loop: CASSLTGDYEQYF. DNA of the CDR3: TGTGCCAGCAGCTTAACAGGGGACTACGAGCAGTACTTC.

The chain links TRBV27 to TRBJ1-1; TRBD1 matches at 9 bases. The CDR3 is 16 amino acids. V lost 6 bases to trimming and J lost 1 base; unmatched junction nucleotides: 9. Germline CDR1 and CDR2: MNHEY and SMNVEV (reference sequence). CDR3 sequence: CASRSDRGAGNTEAFF. In nucleotides, the CDR3 is TGTGCCAGCAGAAGCGACAGGGGGGCCGGGAACACTGAAGCTTTCTTT.

This chain uses TRBV6-5 with TRBJ2-7; 8 nucleotides agree with TRBD2. CDR3 length equals 13 residues. J gave up 6 bases and V 6 bases, and 7 bases lay outside the gene matches. Germline lookup yields CDR1 MNHEY and CDR2 SVGAGI. This CDR3 reads CASRGTSRREQYF. For the CDR3, the DNA is TGTGCCAGCAGGGGGACTAGTCGGCGCGAGCAGTACTTC.

The chain combines TRBV19 with TRBJ2-7, with 7 nucleotides matching TRBD1. Trimming removed 6 bases from V and 5 bases from J; junction bases left unmatched: 10. This CDR3 contains 14 residues. Looked up from germline, CDR1 is LNHDA and CDR2 is SQIVND (reference sequence). The CDR3 sequence is CASSIEGAPNEQYF. CDR3 in DNA: TGTGCCAGTAGCATTGAGGGGGCGCCCAACGAGCAGTACTTC.